This TCR delta chain was identified in a study of γδ T cells in repeated Plasmodium falciparum infection. Study summary: Samples were taken at baseline, before some infections, and 21 days after each.

Findings and limits, study-wide: Vdelta2-negative gammadelta repertoires appeared less diverse and less shared in Malian than Australian children. Vgamma9/Vdelta2+ T cells showed a stable polyclonal repertoire with shared TCRgamma sequences.

Gammadelta T cells were flow-sorted from PBMC into Vgamma9/Vdelta2+ and Vdelta2-negative populations for bulk analysis. TCRdb reanalysed the multiplex PCR reads with CATT. The sample includes some 51,000 delta-chain clones, 1.5% to 2% of them seen just once. J gave up 5 bases and V 4 bases, and 25 bases lay outside the gene matches. The CDR3 has 20 amino acids. CDR1 TSWWSYY and CDR2 QGS come from the germline V gene. This clone has only a few counts. The antigen remains unidentified. This could be a read error, since a much larger clone is one nucleotide away. The chain has TRDV1 and TRDJ1; 7 bases agree with TRDD2. Germline matching of the DNA provided the J gene here, since TCRdb leaves it blank. Sequences were obtained from gamma-delta T cells from blood. The clonotype originates from a pool of human donors (malaria-infected and uninfected, not separated). DNA for the CDR3: TGTGCTCTTGGGGGGGCGTTTCCTACGTTTACTGAGAACAGTGGGGATAAACTCATCTTT. Its protein is CALGGAFPTFTENSGDKLIF.